The present T cell receptor (beta chain) was sequenced within a study of cytomegalovirus exposure and HLA in healthy donors. Study-wide points: Rare TCR sequences dominated, though some public TCRs recurred in many donors. Sequencing likely generated an artifact that appeared as a cluster of highly shared sequence variants. Common viral pathogens were later found to be apparently linked to several of the most significant clusters. One variant, a missense change in DCLRE1C, was linked in a later analysis to TCR beta V- and J-gene trimming.

From germline, CDR1 is MDHEN and CDR2 SYDVKM. Trimming cost V 6 bases and J 3 bases; bases outside gene matches: 10. The CDR3 is 15 residues long. Comments on this clone: Antigen: not known.

60 Vbeta and 13 Jbeta primers were used in PCR. Clones were sequenced by immunoSEQ multiplex PCR, and TCRdb holds only the in-frame ones, with some missing. The data contain under 150,000 clones, about 81% of them singletons. The sample taken for sequencing was PBMCs. This rearrangement joins TRBV28 to TRBJ1-2; 7 positions agree with TRBD1. The TCR comes from a woman aged 40 to 49 in good health and CMV-seropositive. CDR3 amino acids: CASRLTPGQHYGYTF. Written as DNA, the CDR3 is TGTGCCAGCAGGTTAACACCGGGACAGCACTATGGCTACACCTTC.